This paragraph reports one T cell receptor beta chain. Its antigen is still unknown. Per the germline V gene, CDR1 is SGHTA and CDR2 is FQGTGA. CDR3 length: 19 residues. V gave up 3 bases and J gave up 3 bases, with 21 bases separating them. The data derive from a study of cytomegalovirus exposure and HLA in healthy donors. Points from the study as a whole: Sequencing had likely introduced a cluster of highly shared sequence variants as an artifact. Compared with the roughly 670-donor mean, an Asian-associated ancestry cluster reportedly had fewer N-insertions, according to a later analysis. The study carried out a later analysis of TCR beta sequences. It associated 15,000 to 20,000 of them with specific HLA alleles at a false discovery rate of 0.05.

The study ran its PCR with 60 Vbeta and 13 Jbeta primers. Original analysis: Unique TCR beta chains numbered about 79 million in a later analysis, with around 10 million shared. TCRdb keeps only in-frame clones here, not all; method: immunoSEQ multiplex PCR. V, J and clone size were drawn from that table, and D and trimming were deduced from the DNA. The sample yields approximately 100,000 clones, around three quarters seen once. The clonotype originates from a woman in her fifties or sixties in good health and CMV-seropositive. J is TRBJ2-6 and V is TRBV7-3; D remains unclear. The sequenced sample was PBMCs. CDR3 in DNA: TGTGCCAGCAGCTTCCTTCCTAACCGGCCGGGTTATGGGGCCAACGTCCTGACTTTC. Translating it yields CASSFLPNRPGYGANVLTF.